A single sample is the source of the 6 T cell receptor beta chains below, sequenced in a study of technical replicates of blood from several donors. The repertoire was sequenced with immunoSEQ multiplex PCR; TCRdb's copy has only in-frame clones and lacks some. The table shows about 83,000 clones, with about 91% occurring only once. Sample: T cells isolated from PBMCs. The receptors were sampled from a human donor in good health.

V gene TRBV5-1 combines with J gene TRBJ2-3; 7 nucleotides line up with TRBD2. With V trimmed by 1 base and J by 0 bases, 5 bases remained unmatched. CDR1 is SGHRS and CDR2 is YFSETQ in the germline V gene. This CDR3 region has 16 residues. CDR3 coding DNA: TGCGCCAGCAGCTTGATGGCTAGCGGTAGCACAGATACGCAGTATTTT. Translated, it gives CASSLMASGSTDTQYF.

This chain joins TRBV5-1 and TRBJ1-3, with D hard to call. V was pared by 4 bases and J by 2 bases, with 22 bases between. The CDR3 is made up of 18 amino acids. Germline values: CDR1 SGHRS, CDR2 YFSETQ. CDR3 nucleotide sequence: TGCGCCAGCAGCCGTACTCCGGGAGCCACCTCACCTGGAAACACCATATATTTT. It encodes CASSRTPGATSPGNTIYF.

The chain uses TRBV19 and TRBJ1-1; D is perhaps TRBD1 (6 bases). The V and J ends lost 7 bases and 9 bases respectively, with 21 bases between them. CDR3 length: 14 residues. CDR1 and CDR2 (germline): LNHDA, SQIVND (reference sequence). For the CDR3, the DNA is TGTGCCAGTATGGGGGCCCAAGAAGGGGTAAAAGCTTTCTTT. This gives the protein CASMGAQEGVKAFF.

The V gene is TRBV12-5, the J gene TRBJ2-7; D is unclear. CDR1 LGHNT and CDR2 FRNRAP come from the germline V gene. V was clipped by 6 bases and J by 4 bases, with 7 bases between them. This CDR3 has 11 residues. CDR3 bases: TGTGCTAGTGGCAATTCATACGAGCAGTACTTC. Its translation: CASGNSYEQYF.

CDR3 residues: CAISDSLSFRNTEAFF. In DNA, the CDR3 is TGTGCCATCAGTGACTCCCTATCATTTCGGAACACTGAAGCTTTCTTT. The genes are TRBV10-3 and TRBJ1-1; the D is unclear. The CDR3 length is 16 residues. The ends were cut back, 3 bases at V and 1 base at J, with 15 bases in the middle. CDR1 is ENHRY and CDR2 is SYGVKD in the germline V gene.

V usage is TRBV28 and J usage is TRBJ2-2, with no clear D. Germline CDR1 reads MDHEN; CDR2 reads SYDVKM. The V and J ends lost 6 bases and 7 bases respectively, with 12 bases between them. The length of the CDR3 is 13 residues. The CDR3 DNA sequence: TGTGCCAGCAGCCGGGTTATAGGCGGGGAGCTGTTTTTT. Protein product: CASSRVIGGELFF.